These 19 T cell receptor beta chains share one sample of origin, sequenced in a study of blood T cell repertoires in COVID-19. Profiled with immunoSEQ multiplex PCR; TCRdb holds only in-frame clones, not every one. The table records 110,000 to 150,000 clones, 84% of them present only once. Sequencing used peripheral blood. Every receptor here comes from a human donor in a cohort sampled during active COVID-19.

The chain uses TRBV7-2 and TRBJ2-1; 16 nucleotides agree with TRBD2. The J segment lost 4 bases and the V segment lost 5 bases, leaving 5 bases of the junction unmatched. The CDR3 is made up of 17 amino acids. CDR1 SGHTA and CDR2 FQGNSA come from the germline V gene. CDR3 loop: CASSPGTSGRVYNEQFF. CDR3 coding DNA: TGTGCCAGCAGCCCCGGGACTAGCGGGAGGGTTTACAATGAGCAGTTCTTC.

V gene TRBV11-2 combines with J gene TRBJ2-7; D is possibly TRBD2 (5 bases). Trimming cost V 0 bases and J 0 bases, with 9 bases left between them. The CDR3 totals 15 residues. Germline CDR1 is SGHAT and CDR2 is FQNNGV. The CDR3 sequence: CASSLDGRGSYEQYV. The CDR3 DNA sequence: TGTGCCAGCAGCTTAGATGGGAGAGGCTCCTACGAGCAGTACGTC.

The V call is TRBV11-2, the J call TRBJ1-2, with D possibly being TRBD1 (6 bases). V dropped 3 bases and J dropped 0 bases, with 11 bases sitting between them. The CDR3 extends over 15 amino acids. CDR1 and CDR2 from the germline V gene are SGHAT and FQNNGV. As DNA, the CDR3 is TGTGCCAGCAGCTTCAACAGGGTAGCTAACTATGGCTACACCTTC. It specifies CASSFNRVANYGYTF.

This chain connects TRBV19 to TRBJ2-2, with D maybe TRBD2 (6 bases). V lost 8 bases and J lost 4, with 17 bases in between. This CDR3 is built from 15 residues. The germline V gene has CDR1 LNHDA and CDR2 SQIVND (reference sequence). In nucleotides, the CDR3 is TGTGCCAGTGGGGGACTCCGGCGGGGCACCGGGGAGCTGTTTTTT. It specifies CASGGLRRGTGELFF.

This clone was seen only a few times. The chain uses TRBV4-2 and TRBJ1-2; D may be TRBD1 (6 bases). Germline V lookup: CDR1 LGHNA, CDR2 YNFKEQ. This CDR3 contains 15 residues. V lost 0 bases and J 8 bases, leaving 16 bases between the germline ends. The CDR3 is CASSQDQGGEWGYTF. DNA of the CDR3: TGTGCCAGCAGCCAAGATCAAGGGGGGGAATGGGGCTACACCTTC.

The chain combines TRBV4-2 with TRBJ2-5; TRBD2 matches at 7 bases. The CDR3 has 14 residues. V lost 1 base and J lost 2; bases outside the gene matches: 1. The germline CDR1 and CDR2 sequences are LGHNA and YNFKEQ. The CDR3 DNA reads as TGTGCCAGCAGCCAAGGCGGGGGTCAAGAGACCCAGTACTTC. It translates to CASSQGGGQETQYF.

This chain connects TRBV7-3 to TRBJ2-1; TRBD2 matches 7 bases. CDR1 is SGHTA, CDR2 FQGTGA, per germline. This CDR3 has 13 residues. V shed 3 bases and J 10 bases; nucleotides not matched to a gene: 6. Here the CDR3 reads CASSFGAGREQFF. In DNA form, the CDR3 reads TGTGCCAGCAGCTTCGGAGCGGGACGGGAGCAGTTCTTC.

The V call is TRBV7-2, the J call TRBJ2-2; 12 bases agree with TRBD2. Germline V gene lookup returns CDR1 SGHTA and CDR2 FQGNSA. V was pared by 5 bases and J by 5 bases, with 6 bases of the junction left unmatched. This CDR3 comprises 16 residues. CDR3: CASSPRLAGVTGELFF. DNA for the CDR3: TGTGCCAGCAGCCCGAGACTAGCGGGGGTTACCGGGGAGCTGTTTTTT.

This chain uses TRBV29-1 with TRBJ1-6, with D possibly being TRBD1 (5 bases). Trimming removed 7 bases from V and 12 bases from J, with 13 bases in between. This CDR3 contains 11 residues. Germline values: CDR1 SQVTM, CDR2 ANQGSEA. The CDR3 loop reads CSAGGGGPLHF. CDR3 sequence (DNA): TGCAGCGCCGGGGGTGGGGGACCCCTCCACTTT.

This sequence joins TRBV7-2 and TRBJ1-5, with a weak D call TRBD1 (5 bases). V lost 3 bases to trimming and J lost 5 bases, with 8 bases between them. This CDR3 is built from 13 residues. Germline CDR1 SGHTA, CDR2 FQGNSA. CDR3 sequence (DNA): TGTGCCAGCAGCTTGGGGCTCGATCAGCCCCAGCATTTT. Its protein is CASSLGLDQPQHF.

Only a few counts were recorded for this clone. The chain uses TRBV2 and TRBJ1-2, with a weak D call TRBD1 (5 bases). CDR1 and CDR2 from the germline V gene are SNHLY and FYNNEI. Trimming pared 5 bases from V and 5 bases from J, leaving 15 bases between. The CDR3 sequence is 14 residues long. The CDR3: CASSKERGGYGYTF. The CDR3 DNA reads TGTGCCAGCAGTAAGGAGAGGGGAGGTTATGGCTACACCTTC.

V usage is TRBV7-3 and J usage is TRBJ2-1; D gene ambiguous. V was pared by 1 base and J by 5 bases, with 9 bases between. The CDR3 has 14 residues. The V gene's germline CDR1 is SGHTA and CDR2 FQGTGA. The CDR3 sequence: CASSLKAGHNEQFF. The DNA of the CDR3 is TGTGCCAGCAGCTTAAAAGCTGGGCACAATGAGCAGTTCTTC.

The J gene is TRBJ1-1, the V gene TRBV7-2; possible D gene TRBD1, 6 bases. Germline loops: CDR1 SGHTA, CDR2 FQGNSA. This CDR3 region has 13 residues. Trimming cost V 2 bases and J 5 bases, with 9 bases left between them. Here the CDR3 DNA reads TGTGCCAGCAGCTTAAGGGGGTGGACTGAAGCTTTCTTT. Translated: CASSLRGWTEAFF.

The CDR3 is CSASTGVGTEAFF. In DNA form, the CDR3 reads TGCAGTGCTAGTACAGGGGTAGGCACTGAAGCTTTCTTT. The J gene is TRBJ1-1, the V gene TRBV20-1, with TRBD1 identical over 7 bases. CDR3 size: 13 residues. After removal of 3 bases from V and 4 bases from J, the junction contained 5 bases not matched to a gene. Looked up from germline, CDR1 is DFQATT and CDR2 is SNEGSKA (reference sequence).

The chain is built from TRBV5-1 and TRBJ2-7; perhaps TRBD1 as D (6 bases). The V gene's germline CDR1 is SGHRS and CDR2 YFSETQ. The CDR3 covers 18 residues. V shed 2 bases and J shed 0 bases, with 21 bases lying between them. In DNA, the CDR3 is TGCGCCAGCAGCTTCAGACAGGACCACTTTAACTCCTCCTACGAGCAGTACTTC. Its translation: CASSFRQDHFNSSYEQYF.

This chain uses TRBV20-1 with TRBJ1-2, with D maybe TRBD1 (6 bases). Germline CDR1 DFQATT, CDR2 SNEGSKA (reference sequence). The CDR3 runs to 11 residues. The CDR3 DNA follows: TGCAGGCAGGGGAGGGGTGATGGCTACACCTTC. This sequence encodes CRQGRGDGYTF.

The chain combines TRBV29-1 with TRBJ1-2; D is ambiguous. Germline CDR1 is SQVTM and CDR2 is ANQGSEA. V was trimmed by 3 bases and J by 5 bases, leaving 7 bases between them. This CDR3 region has 11 residues. The CDR3: CSVDDGYGYTF. The CDR3 DNA sequence: TGCAGCGTTGATGACGGGTATGGCTACACCTTC.

J is TRBJ2-3 and V is TRBV10-2; D remains unclear. The CDR3 totals 14 residues. From germline, CDR1 is WSHSY and CDR2 SAAADI. With 2 bases removed from V and 8 bases from J, the gap between germline ends came to 14 bases. The CDR3 region is CASSETAVEGTQYF. DNA of the CDR3: TGCGCCAGCAGTGAGACAGCAGTTGAAGGTACGCAGTATTTT.

The count of this clone is one. The chain is built from TRBV7-9 and TRBJ2-7, with 10 bases aligning to TRBD1. Germline values: CDR1 SEHNR, CDR2 FQNEAQ (reference sequence). With V trimmed by 6 bases and J by 5 bases, 4 bases remained unmatched. The CDR3 covers 13 residues. For the CDR3, the DNA is TGTGCCAGCAGTTTGACAGGGGGCCACGAGCAGTACGTC. Residues: CASSLTGGHEQYV.